This T cell receptor beta chain was identified during a study of blood T cell repertoires in COVID-19. Study in general: Acute and convalescent COVID-19 specimens originated in the United States, Italy and Spain.

The repertoire was sequenced with immunoSEQ multiplex PCR; TCRdb's copy has only in-frame clones and lacks some. The table lists about 80,000 clones, around 88% of them singletons. Germline CDR1 and CDR2: PRHDT and FYEKMQ (reference sequence). The CDR3 contains 13 residues. Unmatched junction bases numbered 0, after V lost 3 bases and J lost 2 bases. The sample taken for sequencing was peripheral blood. The chain joins TRBV13 to TRBJ2-7; 8 positions agree with TRBD2. The source of this sequence is a woman of 80 years or more with acute or convalescent COVID-19. CDR3 amino acids: CASSFGGAYEQYF. The DNA of the CDR3 is TGTGCCAGCAGCTTCGGGGGGGCCTACGAGCAGTACTTC.